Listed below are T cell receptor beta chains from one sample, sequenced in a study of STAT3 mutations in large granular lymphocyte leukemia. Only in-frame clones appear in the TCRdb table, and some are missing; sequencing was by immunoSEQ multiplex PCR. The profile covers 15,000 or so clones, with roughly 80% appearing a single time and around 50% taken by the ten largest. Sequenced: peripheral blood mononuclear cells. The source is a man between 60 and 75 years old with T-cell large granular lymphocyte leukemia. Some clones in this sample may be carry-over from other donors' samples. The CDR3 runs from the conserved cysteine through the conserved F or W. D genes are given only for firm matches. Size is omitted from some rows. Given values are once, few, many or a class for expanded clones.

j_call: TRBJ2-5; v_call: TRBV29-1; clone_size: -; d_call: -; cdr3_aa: CSDRTQETQYF; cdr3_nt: TGCAGCGACAGGACCCAAGAGACCCAGTACTTC
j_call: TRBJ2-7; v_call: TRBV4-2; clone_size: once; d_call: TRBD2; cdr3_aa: CASSLPSLAPGGEQYF; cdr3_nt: TGTGCCAGCAGCCTCCCCAGTTTGGCCCCGGGGGGGGAGCAGTACTTC
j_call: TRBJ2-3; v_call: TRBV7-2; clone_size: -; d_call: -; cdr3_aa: CASSINGVETDTQYF; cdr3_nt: TGTGCCAGCAGCATAAATGGGGTAGAGACAGATACGCAGTATTTT
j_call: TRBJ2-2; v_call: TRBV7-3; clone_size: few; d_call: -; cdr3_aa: CASSPRDGTGELFF; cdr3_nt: TGTGCCAGCAGCCCCCGGGACGGCACCGGGGAGCTGTTTTTT
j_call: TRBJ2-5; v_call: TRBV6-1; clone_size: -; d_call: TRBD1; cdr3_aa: CASSGGQGETQYF; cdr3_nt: TGTGCCAGCAGCGGGGGACAGGGAGAGACCCAGTACTTC
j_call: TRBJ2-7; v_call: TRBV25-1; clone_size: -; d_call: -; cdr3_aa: CASGRLSEQYF; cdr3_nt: TGTGCCAGCGGTAGGTTATCGGAGCAGTACTTC
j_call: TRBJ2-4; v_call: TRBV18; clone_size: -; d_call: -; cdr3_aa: CASSPRSGGWSDIQYF; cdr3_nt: TGTGCCAGCTCACCAAGGTCCGGAGGCTGGTCAGACATTCAGTACTTC
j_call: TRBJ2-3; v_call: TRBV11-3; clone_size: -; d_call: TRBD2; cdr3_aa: CASSPRGVSTDTQYF; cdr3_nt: TGTGCCAGCAGCCCCCGGGGGGTAAGCACAGATACGCAGTATTTT
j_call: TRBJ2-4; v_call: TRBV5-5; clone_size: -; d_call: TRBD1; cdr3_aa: CASSLLFSDRVAKNIQYF; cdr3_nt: TGTGCCAGCAGCTTGTTATTTTCGGACAGGGTAGCCAAAAACATTCAGTACTTC
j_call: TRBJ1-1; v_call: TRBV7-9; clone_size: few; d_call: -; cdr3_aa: CASGVGGGTEAFF; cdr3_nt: TGTGCCAGCGGTGTAGGGGGGGGCACTGAAGCTTTCTTT
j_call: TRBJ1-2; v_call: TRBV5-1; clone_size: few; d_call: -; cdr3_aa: CASSLLNLGDGYTF; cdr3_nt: TGCGCCAGCAGCCTACTGAATCTGGGCGATGGCTACACCTTC
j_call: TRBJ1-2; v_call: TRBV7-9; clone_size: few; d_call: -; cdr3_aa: CASSLVGYGYTF; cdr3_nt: TGTGCCAGCAGCTTAGTCGGCTATGGCTACACCTTC
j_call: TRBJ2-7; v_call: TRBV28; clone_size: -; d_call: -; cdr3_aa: CASSLYGPSYEQYF; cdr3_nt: TGTGCCAGCAGTTTATACGGGCCCTCCTACGAGCAGTACTTC
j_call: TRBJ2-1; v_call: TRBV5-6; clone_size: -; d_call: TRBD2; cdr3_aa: CASRSLAGSYNEQFF; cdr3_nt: TGTGCCAGCAGGTCACTAGCGGGAAGTTACAATGAGCAGTTCTTC
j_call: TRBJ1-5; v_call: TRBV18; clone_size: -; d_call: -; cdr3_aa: CASSPNSPRDPQHF; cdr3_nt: TGTGCCAGCTCACCGAATTCACCAAGGGACCCCCAGCATTTT
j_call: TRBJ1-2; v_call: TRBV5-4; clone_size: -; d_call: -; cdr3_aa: CASSLAGPDYGYTF; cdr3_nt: TGTGCCAGCAGCTTGGCAGGGCCAGACTATGGCTACACCTTC
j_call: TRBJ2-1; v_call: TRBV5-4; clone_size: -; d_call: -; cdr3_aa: CASSLLSGNYNEQFF; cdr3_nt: TGTGCCAGCAGCCTTCTAAGCGGAAACTACAATGAGCAGTTCTTC
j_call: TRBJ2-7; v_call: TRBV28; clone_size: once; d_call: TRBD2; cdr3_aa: CASTMTGWSGRADYEQYF; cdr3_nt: TGTGCCAGCACCATGACAGGGTGGAGCGGGAGGGCCGACTACGAGCAGTACTTC
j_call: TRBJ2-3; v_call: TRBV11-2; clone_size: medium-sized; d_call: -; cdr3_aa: CASSFWGASPDTQYF; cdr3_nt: TGTGCCAGCAGCTTTTGGGGGGCATCCCCAGATACGCAGTATTTT
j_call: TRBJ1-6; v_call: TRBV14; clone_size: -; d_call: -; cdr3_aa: CASSQELPNSPLHF; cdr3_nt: TGTGCCAGCAGCCAAGAGTTACCAAACTCACCCCTCCACTTT
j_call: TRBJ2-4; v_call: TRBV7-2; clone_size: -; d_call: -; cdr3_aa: CASKKTGAKNIQYF; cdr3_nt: TGTGCCAGCAAAAAGACAGGAGCCAAAAACATTCAGTACTTC
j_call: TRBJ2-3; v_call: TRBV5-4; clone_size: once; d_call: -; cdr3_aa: CASSLAGTDTQYF; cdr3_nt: TGTGCCAGCAGCTTGGCGGGCACAGATACGCAGTATTTT
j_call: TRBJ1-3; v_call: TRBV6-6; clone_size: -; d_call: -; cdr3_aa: CASRIPGSGGDTIYF; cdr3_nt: TGTGCCAGCAGAATCCCGGGCTCCGGGGGAGACACCATATATTTT
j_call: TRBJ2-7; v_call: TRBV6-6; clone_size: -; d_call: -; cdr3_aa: CASSYVAGEQYF; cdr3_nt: TGTGCCAGCAGTTACGTCGCGGGAGAGCAGTACTTC
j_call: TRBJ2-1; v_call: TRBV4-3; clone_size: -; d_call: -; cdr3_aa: CASSQEAGNEQFF; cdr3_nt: TGCGCCAGCAGCCAAGAAGCCGGGAATGAGCAGTTCTTC
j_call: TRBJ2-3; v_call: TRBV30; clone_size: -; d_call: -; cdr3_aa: CAWSQRVDTQYF; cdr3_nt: TGTGCCTGGAGTCAAAGGGTGGATACGCAGTATTTT
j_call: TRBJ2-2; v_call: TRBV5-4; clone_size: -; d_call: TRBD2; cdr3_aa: CASSLMGGGGTGELFF; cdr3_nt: TGTGCCAGCAGCTTGATGGGCGGGGGTGGCACCGGGGAGCTGTTTTTT
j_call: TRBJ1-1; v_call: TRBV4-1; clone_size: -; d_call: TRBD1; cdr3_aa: CASSFPSVGQKNTEAFF; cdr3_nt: TGCGCCAGCAGCTTTCCAAGTGTGGGACAGAAGAACACTGAAGCTTTCTTT
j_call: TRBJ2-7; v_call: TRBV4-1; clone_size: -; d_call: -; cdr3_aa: CASSQARELEQYF; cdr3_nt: TGCGCCAGCAGCCAAGCTAGGGAACTGGAGCAGTACTTC
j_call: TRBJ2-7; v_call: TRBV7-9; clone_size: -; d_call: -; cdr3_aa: CASSLGGVYEQYF; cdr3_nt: TGTGCCAGCAGCTTAGGAGGGGTCTACGAGCAGTACTTC
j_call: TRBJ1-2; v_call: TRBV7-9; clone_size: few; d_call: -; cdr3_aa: CASSFSGTPGTNYGYTF; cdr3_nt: TGTGCCAGCAGCTTTTCCGGGACACCTGGAACTAACTATGGCTACACCTTC
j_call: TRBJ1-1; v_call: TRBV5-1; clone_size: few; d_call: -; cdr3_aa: CASSLEWGGNTEAFF; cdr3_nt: TGCGCCAGCAGCTTGGAGTGGGGAGGGAACACTGAAGCTTTCTTT
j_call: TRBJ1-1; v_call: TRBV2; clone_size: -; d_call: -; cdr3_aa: CASSVGMNTEAFF; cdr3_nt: TGTGCCAGCAGTGTCGGAATGAACACTGAAGCTTTCTTT
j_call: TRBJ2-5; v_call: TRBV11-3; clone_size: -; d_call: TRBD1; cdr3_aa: CASSRDGTGEETQYF; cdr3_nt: TGTGCCAGCAGTCGAGACGGCACAGGGGAAGAGACCCAGTACTTC
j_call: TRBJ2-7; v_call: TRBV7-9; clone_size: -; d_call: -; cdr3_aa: CASSNGIVEQYF; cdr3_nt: TGTGCCAGCAGCAACGGGATTGTCGAGCAGTACTTC
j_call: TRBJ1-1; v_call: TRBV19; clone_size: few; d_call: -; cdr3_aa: CASSGRGSNTEAFF; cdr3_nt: TGTGCCAGTAGTGGCAGGGGCTCGAACACTGAAGCTTTCTTT
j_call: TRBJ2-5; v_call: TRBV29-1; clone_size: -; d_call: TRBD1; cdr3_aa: CSARQGDVKTQYF; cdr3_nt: TGCAGCGCCCGACAGGGGGATGTAAAGACCCAGTACTTC
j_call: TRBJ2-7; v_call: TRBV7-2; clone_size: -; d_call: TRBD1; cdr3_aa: CAGSLDRSYEQYF; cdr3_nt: TGTGCCGGCAGCTTGGACAGGTCCTACGAGCAGTACTTC